This TCR beta chain was obtained from a study of blood T cell repertoires in COVID-19. Study summary: COVID-19 samples collected from the United States, Italy and Spain covered acute and convalescent phases. Sample material is recorded as cDNA or gDNA derived from T cells, B-cell-depleted T cells, or PBMCs.

This CDR3 has 15 residues. Germline lookup yields CDR1 MDHEN and CDR2 SYDVKM. V lost 5 bases, J lost 0 bases, and 13 bases lay in between. In the authors' workflow: Counts of nucleated cells, estimated from reference gene primer amplification, were obtained. Sequenced by immunoSEQ multiplex PCR; TCRdb stores in-frame clones only, minus some. Clone size and V and J calls were adopted from that table, with D and trimming inferred from the DNA. The sample lists approximately 74,000 clones; approximately 84% were seen once. The gene calls are TRBV28 and TRBJ1-2; tentative D call: TRBD1 (5 bases). The sequenced material came from peripheral blood. The receptor comes from a man between 65 and 85 years old with acute or convalescent COVID-19. The CDR3: CASSARGSANYGYTF. The CDR3 nucleotides are TGTGCCAGCAGTGCCCGGGGGTCAGCTAACTATGGCTACACCTTC.